Shown below are 15 T cell receptor beta chains from a single sample sequenced in a study of shared clonotypes between healthy human individuals. The assay was immunoSEQ multiplex PCR, and TCRdb's table has in-frame clones only and misses some. The table has roughly 2.2 million clones, 92% seen once. The specimen was naive CD4+ T cells from PBMCs. Stated subset: CD45RA+ positively selected. These receptors were obtained from a man aged 18 to 35 in good health. Some clones in this sample may be carry-over from other donors' samples.

The chain recombines TRBV6-6 with TRBJ1-1, with D possibly TRBD1 on 6 matching bases. V lost 2 bases, J lost 2 bases, and 9 bases lay in between. Germline lookup yields CDR1 MNHNY and CDR2 SVGAGI (reference sequence). The length of the CDR3 is 14 residues. The CDR3 nucleotides read TGTGCCAGCAGTTACGGACAGCATAACACTGAAGCTTTCTTT. Protein product: CASSYGQHNTEAFF.

The chain is built from TRBV10-3 and TRBJ2-7, with D perhaps matching TRBD2 (7 bases). CDR3 length: 15 residues. V was trimmed by 0 bases and J by 3 bases, leaving 12 bases between them. Germline V gives CDR1 ENHRY, CDR2 SYGVKD. CDR3 nucleotides: TGTGCCATCAGTGAGTCGGGGGGGACATTCTACGAGCAGTACTTC. Translating gives CAISESGGTFYEQYF.

This clone occurred once. The chain joins TRBV7-3 to TRBJ2-2, with D perhaps assigned TRBD1 or TRBD2 (5 bases each). The CDR3 contains 15 residues. Trimming left V 0 bases short and J 4 bases short, with 9 bases between. Germline CDR1 reads SGHTA; CDR2 reads FQGTGA. CDR3 loop: CASSLTGTLTGELFF. The CDR3 DNA sequence: TGTGCCAGCAGCTTAACGGGGACCCTCACCGGGGAGCTGTTTTTT.

This chain links TRBV5-6 with TRBJ1-4; D is ambiguous. CDR3 length equals 14 residues. Germline CDR1 is SGHDT and CDR2 is YYEEEE. The V and J ends lost 4 bases and 5 bases respectively, with 12 bases between them. CDR3 nucleotides: TGTGCCAGCAGCCGAGGGATCCCAAATGAAAAACTGTTTTTT. It yields the protein CASSRGIPNEKLFF.

This chain uses TRBV28 with TRBJ1-2; maybe TRBD1 (6 bases). V was shortened by 4 bases and J by 0 bases, with 15 bases between the two germline ends. Looked up from germline, CDR1 is MDHEN and CDR2 is SYDVKM. This CDR3 is 16 amino acids long. The chain's CDR3 is CASSSQRGSANYGYTF. The CDR3 bases are TGTGCCAGCAGTTCCCAGAGGGGGAGTGCTAACTATGGCTACACCTTC.

As for this clone: The same CDR3 is also encoded by other DNA sequences in this sample. The CDR3, as DNA: TGTGCCAGCAGTTTGACTAGCGGGAGAGGCAATGAGCAGTTCTTC. It yields the protein CASSLTSGRGNEQFF. V and J are TRBV27 and TRBJ2-1; 12 nucleotides align to TRBD2. This CDR3 has 15 residues. CDR1 is MNHEY and CDR2 is SMNVEV in the germline V gene (reference sequence). Trimming at V came to 3 bases and at J to 6 bases, leaving 3 bases not matched to a gene.

The J gene is TRBJ1-1, the V gene TRBV19; D is unclear. Per germline, CDR1 LNHDA and CDR2 SQIVND (reference sequence). Trimming removed 3 bases at V and 0 bases at J, with 8 bases between. This CDR3 is built from 14 residues. This chain's CDR3 is CASSILPMNTEAFF. CDR3 bases: TGTGCCAGTAGTATCCTTCCTATGAACACTGAAGCTTTCTTT. The complete variable domain, with remaining parts taken from reference TRBV19 and TRBJ1-1, reads DGGITQSPKYLFRKEGQNVTLSCEQNLNHDAMYWYRQDPGQGLRLIYYSQIVNDFQKGDIAEGYSVSREKKESFPLTVTSAQKNPTAFYLCASSILPMNTEAFFGQGTRLTVV.

This clone has just one count. This rearrangement joins TRBV7-3 to TRBJ1-2; the D gene is possibly TRBD1 (6 bases). Germline-derived CDR1 and CDR2 are SGHTA and FQGTGA. V was shortened by 1 base and J by 5 bases, with 8 bases between the two germline ends. This CDR3 spans 13 amino acids. The CDR3 reads CASSLNRDYGYTF. CDR3 coding DNA: TGTGCCAGCAGCTTAAACAGGGATTATGGCTACACCTTC.

The chain has TRBV5-8 and TRBJ2-2; D ambiguous. The V end lost 5 bases, the J end lost 6 bases, and 11 bases lay between the germline ends. Germline CDR1 SGHTS, CDR2 YDEGEE. This CDR3 is built from 13 residues. The CDR3: CASRVTWAGELFF. Written as DNA, the CDR3 is TGTGCCAGCAGGGTAACTTGGGCCGGGGAGCTGTTTTTT.

The chain recombines TRBV28 with TRBJ2-4; TRBD1 might be the D (5 bases). Trimming took off 2 bases at V and 3 bases at J, with 20 bases between the two ends. CDR3 length: 18 amino acids. CDR1 and CDR2 (germline): MDHEN, SYDVKM. CDR3 protein: CASSLGANGSSRKNIQYF. In DNA form, the CDR3 reads TGTGCCAGCAGTTTAGGGGCCAACGGGTCGAGTCGCAAAAACATTCAGTACTTC.

CDR3 DNA: TGTGCCAGTAGCCAGGGCGGTGGGGGGAACACTGAAGCTTTCTTT. This translates into CASSQGGGGNTEAFF. This chain connects TRBV19 to TRBJ1-1, with a weak D call TRBD1 (5 bases). The CDR3 is made up of 15 amino acids. The germline CDR1 and CDR2 sequences are LNHDA and SQIVND (reference sequence). V lost 6 bases and J lost 1, with 15 bases in between.

The V gene is TRBV19, the J gene TRBJ2-1; 10 positions agree with TRBD2. Germline CDR1 is LNHDA and CDR2 is SQIVND (reference sequence). The CDR3 runs 16 residues. The J segment lost 2 bases and the V segment lost 3 bases, leaving 4 bases of the junction unmatched. This CDR3 is CASSIDLAGAYNEQFF. Written as DNA, the CDR3 is TGTGCCAGTAGTATTGACCTAGCGGGAGCCTACAATGAGCAGTTCTTC.

The rearrangement joins TRBV30 to TRBJ2-5, with 11 nucleotides matching TRBD1. The DNA end is a closer match to TRBJ2-7, so the J assignment may be wrong. The length of the CDR3 is 14 residues. Per the germline V gene, CDR1 is GTSNPN and CDR2 is SVGIG (reference sequence). This chain's CDR3 is CAWRTGTGGYEQYF. In DNA form, the CDR3 reads TGTGCCTGGAGAACCGGGACAGGGGGCTACGAGCAGTACTTC.

The rearrangement links TRBV11-3 to TRBJ2-3; TRBD2 agrees at 8 bases. This CDR3 is 15 amino acids long. Germline V lookup: CDR1 SGHNT, CDR2 YENEEA. V trimming: 1 base; J trimming: 4 bases; junction bases outside the gene matches: 4. Here the CDR3 reads CASSLGSSGSDTQYF. CDR3 DNA sequence: TGTGCCAGCAGCTTAGGGTCTAGCGGGTCAGATACGCAGTATTTT.

This clone has a handful of counts. The gene calls are TRBV7-3 and TRBJ2-1; perhaps TRBD2 as D (6 bases). V gave up 4 bases and J gave up 2 bases, with 12 bases separating them. CDR3 length equals 15 residues. The germline V gene has CDR1 SGHTA and CDR2 FQGTGA. DNA for the CDR3: TGTGCCAGCAGCTCGGGACTGCAAACCTACAATGAGCAGTTCTTC. This codes for CASSSGLQTYNEQFF.